The 11 T cell receptor beta chains reported below all come from one sample, sequenced in a study of cytomegalovirus exposure and HLA in healthy donors. The PCR made use of 60 Vbeta and 13 Jbeta primers. Only in-frame clones appear in the TCRdb table, and some are missing; sequencing was by immunoSEQ multiplex PCR. The sample has around 200,000 clones, and its top ten clones hold about 0.9%. The specimen sequenced was PBMCs. These receptors all stem from a woman aged 25 to 39 in good health and CMV-seropositive.

The genes are TRBV5-1 and TRBJ2-5; D possibly corresponds to TRBD1 (7 bases). Per germline, CDR1 SGHRS and CDR2 YFSETQ. The V and J ends lost 1 base and 4 bases respectively, with 20 bases between them. This CDR3 is 17 amino acids long. Here the CDR3 reads CASSLKRGSGGGETQYF. Written as DNA, the CDR3 is TGCGCCAGCAGCTTGAAGAGAGGTTCAGGGGGAGGAGAGACCCAGTACTTC.

The genes are TRBV6-4 and TRBJ1-2, with 7 bases aligning to TRBD1. This CDR3 has 14 amino acids. Germline V gene sequence: CDR1 MRHNA, CDR2 SNTAGT. With 3 bases clipped from V and 5 bases from J, the junction kept 6 bases outside the gene matches. This chain's CDR3 is CASSEDSGGYGYTF. The CDR3 DNA follows: TGTGCCAGCAGTGAGGATTCAGGGGGTTATGGCTACACCTTC.

The chain uses TRBV6-5 and TRBJ2-7; 13 bases are shared with TRBD2. Germline V gene data show CDR1 as MNHEY and CDR2 as SVGAGI. The V segment lost 8 bases and the J segment 2 bases; nucleotides outside the gene matches: 3. CDR3 size: 14 residues. For the CDR3, the DNA is TGTGCCAGCCAGACTAGCGGGAGGACCTACGAGCAGTACTTC. Encoded protein: CASQTSGRTYEQYF.

The V call is TRBV19, the J call TRBJ1-3; D is ambiguous. CDR3 length: 15 amino acids. CDR1 and CDR2 (germline): LNHDA, SQIVND (reference sequence). The V and J ends lost 3 bases and 0 bases respectively, with 9 bases between them. CDR3 nucleotide sequence: TGTGCCAGTAGTATTTCATCCAACTCTGGAAACACCATATATTTT. Protein: CASSISSNSGNTIYF. The variable domain in full, completed from reference TRBV19 and TRBJ1-3, reads DGGITQSPKYLFRKEGQNVTLSCEQNLNHDAMYWYRQDPGQGLRLIYYSQIVNDFQKGDIAEGYSVSREKKESFPLTVTSAQKNPTAFYLCASSISSNSGNTIYFGEGSWLTVV.

The rearrangement links TRBV2 to TRBJ2-5; TRBD1 is a possible D gene (5 bases). The closer fit of TRBJ2-7 to the DNA end suggests the J call may be wrong. The germline gives CDR1 SNHLY, CDR2 FYNNEI. CDR3 length: 15 residues. The DNA for the CDR3 is TGTGCCAGCAGGTCAAGGGGCTACACCTCCTACGAGCAGTACTTC. It specifies CASRSRGYTSYEQYF.

V and J are TRBV29-1 and TRBJ2-6, with 10 nucleotides matching TRBD1. The length of the CDR3 is 16 residues. Germline CDR1 SQVTM, CDR2 ANQGSEA. V lost 4 bases, J lost 4 bases, and 7 bases stayed unmatched. In nucleotides, the CDR3 is TGCAGCGTTGGGACAGGGGGTCAGGCAGGGGCCAACGTCCTGACTTTC. Protein: CSVGTGGQAGANVLTF.

This chain links TRBV29-1 with TRBJ2-7, with 7 bases fitting TRBD1. The CDR3 is made up of 14 amino acids. Germline values: CDR1 SQVTM, CDR2 ANQGSEA. After removal of 7 bases from V and 7 bases from J, the junction contained 16 bases not matched to a gene. The CDR3 region is CSASLRTGQGEQYF. As DNA, the CDR3 is TGCAGCGCCAGCCTGAGGACAGGTCAGGGAGAGCAGTACTTC.

The V gene is TRBV27, the J gene TRBJ1-2, with TRBD1 matching 12 bases. Unmatched junction bases numbered 17, after V lost 5 bases and J lost 7 bases. The CDR3 runs 18 residues. CDR1 is MNHEY and CDR2 is SMNVEV in the germline V gene (reference sequence). The CDR3 spells CASSPLWGTGGASSGYTF. The DNA for the CDR3 is TGTGCCAGCAGTCCTCTCTGGGGGACAGGGGGCGCTTCGAGTGGCTACACCTTC.

This sequence joins TRBV6-1 and TRBJ1-1; TRBD1 aligns across 7 bases. V shed 8 bases and J 6 bases; nucleotides not matched to a gene: 15. Germline-derived CDR1 and CDR2 are MNHNS and SASEGT. This CDR3 is 15 amino acids long. The CDR3 nucleotides read TGTGCCAGCGGAGAAATAGGACAGGTAACCTCTGAAGCTTTCTTT. Encoded protein: CASGEIGQVTSEAFF.

The chain joins TRBV6-1 to TRBJ1-5; no clear D gene. The CDR3 sequence is 12 residues long. V lost 4 bases to trimming and J lost 8 bases, with 9 bases between them. Germline V gene lookup returns CDR1 MNHNS and CDR2 SASEGT. The CDR3 DNA is TGTGCCAGCAGTGCCCGGTCGGAGCCCCAGCATTTT. Protein: CASSARSEPQHF.

The J gene is TRBJ1-2, the V gene TRBV18; D is unresolved. The length of the CDR3 is 13 residues. Germline lookup yields CDR1 KGHSH and CDR2 LQKENI. V lost 6 bases and J 1 base, leaving 9 bases between the germline ends. The CDR3 DNA reads as TGTGCCAGCTCGCCAGACAATAACTATGGCTACACCTTC. Amino acid sequence: CASSPDNNYGYTF.